These T cell receptor beta chains were read from a single sample in a study of CD8 T cells in Susac syndrome. TCRdb itself ran the immunoSEQ multiplex PCR reads through MiXCR, one entry per CDR3 protein. The sample contains 150,000 to 200,000 distinct CDR3 sequences, roughly 93% of which appear only once. The sample comprised CD4+ T cells from PBMCs. All receptors come from a human donor in good health. The CDR3 runs from the conserved cysteine through the conserved F or W. The order of the fields is D gene, J gene, clone size, V gene, CDR3 DNA, CDR3 protein. The D gene is left open where the match is weak. Clone size is not always given. Where it is, it says once, few, many or a class for expanded clones.

d_gene: TRBD1; j_gene: TRBJ2-2; abundance: -; v_gene: TRBV6-5; CDR3nt: TGTGCCAGCAGTTATTTCTCCGGGACAGGGAACACCGGGGAGCTGTTTTTT; CDR3aa: CASSYFSGTGNTGELFF
d_gene: TRBD1; j_gene: TRBJ1-4; abundance: -; v_gene: TRBV20-1; CDR3nt: TGCAGTGCTCTACAGGGGGCTGAGGAAAAACTGTTTTTT; CDR3aa: CSALQGAEEKLFF
d_gene: -; j_gene: TRBJ1-2; abundance: -; v_gene: TRBV25-1; CDR3nt: TGTGCCAGCAGTGAATATGGGGGTTCCTATGGCTACACCTTC; CDR3aa: CASSEYGGSYGYTF
d_gene: -; j_gene: TRBJ2-3; abundance: -; v_gene: TRBV12-3/TRBV12-4; CDR3nt: TGTGCCAGCAGTTTTACCGGGACTAGCACAGATACGCAGTATTTT; CDR3aa: CASSFTGTSTDTQYF
d_gene: TRBD1; j_gene: TRBJ2-2; abundance: -; v_gene: TRBV20-1; CDR3nt: TGCAGTGCTAGCCGGACAGGGGGCACCGGGGAGCTGTTTTTT; CDR3aa: CSASRTGGTGELFF
d_gene: -; j_gene: TRBJ2-3; abundance: -; v_gene: TRBV29-1; CDR3nt: TGCAGCGTTGAATGGGGGGCCGGCACAGATACGCAGTATTTT; CDR3aa: CSVEWGAGTDTQYF
d_gene: TRBD1; j_gene: TRBJ2-7; abundance: once; v_gene: TRBV20-1; CDR3nt: TGCAGTGCCCCCGGGACAGGGGGCGCCTACGAGCAGTACTTC; CDR3aa: CSAPGTGGAYEQYF
d_gene: TRBD1; j_gene: TRBJ1-2; abundance: -; v_gene: TRBV29-1; CDR3nt: TGCGGCGACCGGGACAGGGGACAAGAAGCGGGCTACACCTTC; CDR3aa: CGDRDRGQEAGYTF
d_gene: TRBD1; j_gene: TRBJ1-1; abundance: -; v_gene: TRBV3-1; CDR3nt: TGTGCCAGCAGCCCACCGGGACAGGGTTTGAACACTGAAGCTTTCTTT; CDR3aa: CASSPPGQGLNTEAFF
d_gene: -; j_gene: TRBJ2-3; abundance: -; v_gene: TRBV29-1; CDR3nt: TGCAGCGCTGAAAGGATCGGCCCAGCAGATACGCAGTATTTT; CDR3aa: CSAERIGPADTQYF
d_gene: -; j_gene: TRBJ2-5; abundance: -; v_gene: TRBV7-9; CDR3nt: TGTGCCAGCAGCTCAAGCGGATTATCGGGGGAGACCCAGTACTTC; CDR3aa: CASSSSGLSGETQYF
d_gene: TRBD1; j_gene: TRBJ1-2; abundance: -; v_gene: TRBV3-1; CDR3nt: TGTGCCAGCAGTCGGACAGGGGCGGGAGGCTACACCTTC; CDR3aa: CASSRTGAGGYTF
d_gene: -; j_gene: TRBJ1-2; abundance: once; v_gene: TRBV18; CDR3nt: TGTGCCAGCTCAACTGACCAGCAGTATTATGGCTACACCTTC; CDR3aa: CASSTDQQYYGYTF
d_gene: -; j_gene: TRBJ1-5; abundance: -; v_gene: TRBV11-2; CDR3nt: TGTGCCAGCAGCAACCAGGGAGGTCAGCCCCAGCATTTT; CDR3aa: CASSNQGGQPQHF
d_gene: TRBD1; j_gene: TRBJ2-7; abundance: once; v_gene: TRBV19; CDR3nt: TGTGCCAGTAGCGACACGGACAGGACGTACGAGCAGTACTTC; CDR3aa: CASSDTDRTYEQYF
d_gene: -; j_gene: TRBJ1-4; abundance: -; v_gene: TRBV6-1; CDR3nt: TGTGCCAGCAGCCAAGGGGTGTTACGAACTAATGAAAAACTGTTTTTT; CDR3aa: CASSQGVLRTNEKLFF
d_gene: -; j_gene: TRBJ1-4; abundance: -; v_gene: TRBV5-6; CDR3nt: TGTGCCAGCAGCTTGGCGCGCTATGGACCGGAAAAACTGTTTTTT; CDR3aa: CASSLARYGPEKLFF
d_gene: -; j_gene: TRBJ2-7; abundance: -; v_gene: TRBV3-1; CDR3nt: TGTGCCAGCAGCCAAGCGACAGGAGCCTACGAGCAGTACTTC; CDR3aa: CASSQATGAYEQYF
d_gene: -; j_gene: TRBJ1-2; abundance: once; v_gene: TRBV14; CDR3nt: TGTGCCAGCAGCCAAGATCCGGTCCCCAACTATGGCTACACCTTC; CDR3aa: CASSQDPVPNYGYTF
d_gene: -; j_gene: TRBJ2-2; abundance: -; v_gene: TRBV12-3/TRBV12-4; CDR3nt: TGTGCCAGCAGTTCCCAGATCACCGGGGAGCTGTTTTTT; CDR3aa: CASSSQITGELFF
d_gene: -; j_gene: TRBJ2-7; abundance: -; v_gene: TRBV6-5; CDR3nt: TGTGCCAGCAGTTACTCGCCGACAGATTTCTACGAGCAGTACTTC; CDR3aa: CASSYSPTDFYEQYF
d_gene: -; j_gene: TRBJ2-1; abundance: -; v_gene: TRBV19; CDR3nt: TGTGCCAGTAGCTTGTTTTCGGGGCCCCATGAGCAGTTCTTC; CDR3aa: CASSLFSGPHEQFF
d_gene: -; j_gene: TRBJ1-1; abundance: once; v_gene: TRBV3-1; CDR3nt: TGTGCCAGCAGCCAAGTATCGGGTGAAGCTTTCTTT; CDR3aa: CASSQVSGEAFF
d_gene: -; j_gene: TRBJ2-5; abundance: -; v_gene: TRBV25-1; CDR3nt: TGTGCCAGCAGTCCTAATGGAAACCAAGAGACCCAGTACTTC; CDR3aa: CASSPNGNQETQYF
d_gene: -; j_gene: TRBJ2-4; abundance: -; v_gene: TRBV6-5; CDR3nt: TGTGCCAGCAGTCCTCCCGGCATTGGCATTCAGTACTTC; CDR3aa: CASSPPGIGIQYF
d_gene: TRBD2; j_gene: TRBJ2-2; abundance: once; v_gene: TRBV9; CDR3nt: TGTGCCAGCAGCCCCCGGACTAGCGGGGGGATGAACACCGGGGAGCTGTTTTTT; CDR3aa: CASSPRTSGGMNTGELFF
d_gene: TRBD1; j_gene: TRBJ2-6; abundance: -; v_gene: TRBV15; CDR3nt: TGTGCCACCAGCAGAGATCGGACAGGGTTATTAACCGGGGCCAACGTCCTGACTTTC; CDR3aa: CATSRDRTGLLTGANVLTF
d_gene: -; j_gene: TRBJ2-5; abundance: -; v_gene: TRBV3-1; CDR3nt: TGTGCCAGCAGCCAAGCGGATCTGGAGACCCAGTACTTC; CDR3aa: CASSQADLETQYF
d_gene: -; j_gene: TRBJ1-1; abundance: -; v_gene: TRBV6-5; CDR3nt: TGTGCCAGCAGACGCTGGACAGTGGGAAACACTGAAGCTTTCTTT; CDR3aa: CASRRWTVGNTEAFF
d_gene: -; j_gene: TRBJ1-1; abundance: -; v_gene: TRBV29-1; CDR3nt: TGCAGCGCGGTGAGCAGGATGTTGAACACTGAAGCTTTCTTT; CDR3aa: CSAVSRMLNTEAFF
d_gene: -; j_gene: TRBJ2-7; abundance: -; v_gene: TRBV6-1; CDR3nt: TGTGCCAGCAGTGAAGGGGCTAGTGGGTCCTACGAGCAGTACTTC; CDR3aa: CASSEGASGSYEQYF
d_gene: -; j_gene: TRBJ2-2; abundance: -; v_gene: TRBV10-2; CDR3nt: TGCGCCAGCAGTGGAAGCCCCGGGGAGCTGTTTTTT; CDR3aa: CASSGSPGELFF
d_gene: TRBD2; j_gene: TRBJ2-2; abundance: -; v_gene: TRBV29-1; CDR3nt: TGCAGCGTTGGCGGGGGGGGCGCGAACGGGGAGCTGTTTTTT; CDR3aa: CSVGGGGANGELFF
d_gene: -; j_gene: TRBJ1-5; abundance: -; v_gene: TRBV19; CDR3nt: TGTGCCAGTAGTATTTGGGGGCGAGGCAATCAGCCCCAGCATTTT; CDR3aa: CASSIWGRGNQPQHF
d_gene: -; j_gene: TRBJ2-1; abundance: -; v_gene: TRBV3-1; CDR3nt: TGTGCCAGCAGCCCTTCCGGGACTTCCCAGTTCTTC; CDR3aa: CASSPSGTSQFF
d_gene: -; j_gene: TRBJ2-5; abundance: few; v_gene: TRBV3-1; CDR3nt: TGTGCCAGCAGCAAAAACCGGGACCGCTTTCAGTACTTC; CDR3aa: CASSKNRDRFQYF
d_gene: -; j_gene: TRBJ2-7; abundance: -; v_gene: TRBV20-1; CDR3nt: TGCAGTGCAGGGACAAGTGGGGAGCAGTACTTC; CDR3aa: CSAGTSGEQYF
d_gene: TRBD1; j_gene: TRBJ1-1; abundance: -; v_gene: TRBV7-9; CDR3nt: TGTGCCAGCAGCTATGGACAGGGGGAAGCTTTCTTT; CDR3aa: CASSYGQGEAFF
d_gene: -; j_gene: TRBJ1-2; abundance: -; v_gene: TRBV5-1; CDR3nt: TGCGCCAGCAGAACGGGACGCAGAAGTCACACCTTC; CDR3aa: CASRTGRRSHTF
d_gene: TRBD2; j_gene: TRBJ2-5; abundance: -; v_gene: TRBV11-2; CDR3nt: TGTGCCAGCAGCTTAATAGCGGGGGCCCACTTGCAAGAGACCCAGTACTTC; CDR3aa: CASSLIAGAHLQETQYF
d_gene: -; j_gene: TRBJ2-5; abundance: -; v_gene: TRBV13; CDR3nt: TGTGCCAGCAGCTTGCAGGCGCAAGAGACCCAGTACTTC; CDR3aa: CASSLQAQETQYF
d_gene: -; j_gene: TRBJ2-2; abundance: -; v_gene: TRBV7-2; CDR3nt: TGTGCCAGCAGCCCCCGCCCGGTCCTCAACACCGGGGAGCTGTTTTTT; CDR3aa: CASSPRPVLNTGELFF
d_gene: -; j_gene: TRBJ2-2; abundance: -; v_gene: TRBV10-3; CDR3nt: TGTGCCATCAGTCTAGACAGCTTTGACTGGACCGGGGAGCTGTTTTTT; CDR3aa: CAISLDSFDWTGELFF
d_gene: -; j_gene: TRBJ1-5; abundance: -; v_gene: TRBV5-1; CDR3nt: TGCGCCAGCAGCGTCTCTACCGATCAGCCCCAGCATTTT; CDR3aa: CASSVSTDQPQHF
d_gene: -; j_gene: TRBJ2-1; abundance: -; v_gene: TRBV6-5; CDR3nt: TGTGCCAGCAGGCTCACGGGTGGGGCCAATGAGCAGTTCTTC; CDR3aa: CASRLTGGANEQFF
d_gene: -; j_gene: TRBJ1-1; abundance: once; v_gene: TRBV3-1; CDR3nt: TGTGCCAGCAGCCAAGAACAGGAGTTGGGAGCTTTCTTT; CDR3aa: CASSQEQELGAFF
d_gene: TRBD1; j_gene: TRBJ1-2; abundance: -; v_gene: TRBV20-1; CDR3nt: TGCAGTGCTAAGGACAGGGCGATAGGTGGCTACACCTTC; CDR3aa: CSAKDRAIGGYTF
d_gene: -; j_gene: TRBJ2-2; abundance: -; v_gene: TRBV2; CDR3nt: TGTGCCAGCAGTGCGGTAGGGATCGGGGAGCTGTTTTTT; CDR3aa: CASSAVGIGELFF